Detailed here is one T cell receptor beta chain. This sample is part of a study of blood T cell repertoires in COVID-19. Assay: immunoSEQ multiplex PCR; the TCRdb copy retains only in-frame clones and omits some. The sample lists approximately 89,000 clones; more than 80% were seen once. With 5 bases removed from V and 4 bases from J, the gap between germline ends came to 18 bases. The CDR3 sequence is 15 residues long. From germline, CDR1 is SGHKS and CDR2 YYEKEE (reference sequence). This receptor was obtained from a human donor in a cohort sampled during active COVID-19. The chain is built from TRBV5-5 and TRBJ1-1, with no clear D. Sequenced: peripheral blood. CDR3 sequence (DNA): TGTGCCAGCAGAGGGTGGGAGGCCCGGGGCACTGAAGCTTTCTTT. Translating it yields CASRGWEARGTEAFF.